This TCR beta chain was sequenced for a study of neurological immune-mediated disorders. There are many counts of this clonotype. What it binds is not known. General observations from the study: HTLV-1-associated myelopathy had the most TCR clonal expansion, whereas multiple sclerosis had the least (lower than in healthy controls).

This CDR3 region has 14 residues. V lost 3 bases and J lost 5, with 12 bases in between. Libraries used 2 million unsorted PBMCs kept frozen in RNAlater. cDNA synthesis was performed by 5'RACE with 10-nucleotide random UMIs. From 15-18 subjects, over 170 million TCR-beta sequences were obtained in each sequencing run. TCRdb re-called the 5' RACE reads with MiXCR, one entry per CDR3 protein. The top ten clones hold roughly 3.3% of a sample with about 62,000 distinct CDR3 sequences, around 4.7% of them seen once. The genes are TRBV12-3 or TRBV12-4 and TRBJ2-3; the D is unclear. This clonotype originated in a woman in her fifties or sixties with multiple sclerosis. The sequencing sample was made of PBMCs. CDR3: CASSFSLEGDTQYF. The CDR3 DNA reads TGTGCCAGCAGTTTCTCCCTGGAAGGAGATACGCAGTATTTT.